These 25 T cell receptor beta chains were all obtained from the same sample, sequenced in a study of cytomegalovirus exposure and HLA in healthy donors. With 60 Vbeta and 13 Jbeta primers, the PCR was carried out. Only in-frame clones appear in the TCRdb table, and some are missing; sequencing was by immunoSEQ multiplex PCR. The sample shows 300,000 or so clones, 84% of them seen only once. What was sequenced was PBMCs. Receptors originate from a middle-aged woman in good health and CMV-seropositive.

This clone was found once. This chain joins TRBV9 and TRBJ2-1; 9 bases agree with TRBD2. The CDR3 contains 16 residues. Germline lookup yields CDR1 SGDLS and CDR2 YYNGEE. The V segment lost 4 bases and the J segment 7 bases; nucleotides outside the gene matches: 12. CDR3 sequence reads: CASSNGLALPGNEQFF. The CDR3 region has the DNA TGTGCCAGCAGCAACGGACTAGCGCTCCCCGGGAATGAGCAGTTCTTC.

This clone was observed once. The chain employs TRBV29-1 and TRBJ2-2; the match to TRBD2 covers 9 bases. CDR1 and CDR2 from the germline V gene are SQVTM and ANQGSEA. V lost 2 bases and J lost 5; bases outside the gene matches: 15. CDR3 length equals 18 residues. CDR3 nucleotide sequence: TGCAGCGTTGAATCATACAGGGATAGCGGGAGCTATACCGGGGAGCTGTTTTTT. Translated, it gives CSVESYRDSGSYTGELFF.

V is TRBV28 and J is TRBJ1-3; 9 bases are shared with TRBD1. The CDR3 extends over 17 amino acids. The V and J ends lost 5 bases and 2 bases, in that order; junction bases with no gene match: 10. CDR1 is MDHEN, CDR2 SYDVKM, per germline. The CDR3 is CASSASRGTGTGNTIYF. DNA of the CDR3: TGTGCCAGCAGTGCGAGTAGGGGGACAGGGACTGGAAACACCATATATTTT.

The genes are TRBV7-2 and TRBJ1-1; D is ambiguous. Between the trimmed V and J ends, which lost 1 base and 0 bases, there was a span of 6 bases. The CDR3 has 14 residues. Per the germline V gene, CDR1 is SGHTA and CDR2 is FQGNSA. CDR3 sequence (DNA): TGTGCCAGCAGCTTAGGAGGGATGAACACTGAAGCTTTCTTT. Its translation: CASSLGGMNTEAFF.

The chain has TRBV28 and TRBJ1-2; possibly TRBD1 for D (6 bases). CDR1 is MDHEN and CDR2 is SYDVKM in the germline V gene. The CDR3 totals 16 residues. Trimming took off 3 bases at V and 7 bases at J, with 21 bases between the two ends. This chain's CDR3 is CASSFRGGLSPLGYTF. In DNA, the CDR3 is TGTGCCAGCAGTTTTAGGGGGGGCCTTTCCCCCCTTGGCTACACCTTC.

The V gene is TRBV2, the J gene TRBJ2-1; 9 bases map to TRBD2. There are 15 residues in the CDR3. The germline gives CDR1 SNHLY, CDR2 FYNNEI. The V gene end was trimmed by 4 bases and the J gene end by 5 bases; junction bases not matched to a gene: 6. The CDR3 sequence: CASSVGAGGHNEQFF. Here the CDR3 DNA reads TGTGCCAGCAGTGTGGGAGCGGGAGGCCACAATGAGCAGTTCTTC.

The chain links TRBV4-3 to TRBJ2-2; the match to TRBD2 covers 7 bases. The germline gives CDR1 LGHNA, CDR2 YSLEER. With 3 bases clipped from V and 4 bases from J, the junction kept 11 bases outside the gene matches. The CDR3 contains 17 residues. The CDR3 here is CASSQALLAGRTGELFF. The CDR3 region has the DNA TGCGCCAGCAGCCAGGCCCTTTTAGCGGGTCGCACCGGGGAGCTGTTTTTT.

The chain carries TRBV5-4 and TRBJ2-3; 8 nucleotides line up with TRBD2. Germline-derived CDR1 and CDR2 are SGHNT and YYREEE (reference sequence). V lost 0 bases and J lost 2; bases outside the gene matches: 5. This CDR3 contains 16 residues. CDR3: CASSLAGTRTTDTQYF. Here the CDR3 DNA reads TGTGCCAGCAGCTTGGCCGGGACTAGGACCACAGATACGCAGTATTTT.

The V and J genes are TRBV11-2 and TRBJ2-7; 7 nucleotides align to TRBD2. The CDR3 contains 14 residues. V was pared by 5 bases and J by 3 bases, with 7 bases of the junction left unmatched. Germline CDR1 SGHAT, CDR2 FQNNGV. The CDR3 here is CASSPSGASYEQYF. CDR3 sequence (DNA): TGTGCCAGCAGCCCTAGCGGCGCCAGCTACGAGCAGTACTTC.

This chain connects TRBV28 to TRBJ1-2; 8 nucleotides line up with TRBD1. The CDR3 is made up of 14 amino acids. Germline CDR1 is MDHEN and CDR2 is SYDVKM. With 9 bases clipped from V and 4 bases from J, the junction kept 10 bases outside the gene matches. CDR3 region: CASTTPGQVYGYTF. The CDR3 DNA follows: TGTGCCAGTACTACCCCGGGACAGGTCTATGGCTACACCTTC.

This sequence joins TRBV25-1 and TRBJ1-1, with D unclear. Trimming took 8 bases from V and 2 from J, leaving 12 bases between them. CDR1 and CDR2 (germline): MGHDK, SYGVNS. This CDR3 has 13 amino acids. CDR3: CASRGNGNTEAFF. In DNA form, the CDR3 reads TGTGCCAGCCGTGGAAATGGCAACACTGAAGCTTTCTTT.

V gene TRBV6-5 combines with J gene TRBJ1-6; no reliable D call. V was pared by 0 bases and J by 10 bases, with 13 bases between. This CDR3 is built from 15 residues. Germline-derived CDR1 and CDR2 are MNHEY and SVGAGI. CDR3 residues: CASSYSRGLGSPLHF. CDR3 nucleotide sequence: TGTGCCAGCAGTTACTCAAGAGGGCTGGGGTCACCCCTCCACTTT.

CDR3 in amino acids: CASSQDRLAGEGLNIQYF. The CDR3 nucleotides are TGCGCCAGCAGCCAAGATAGGTTAGCGGGAGAAGGCTTGAACATTCAGTACTTC. The V call is TRBV4-1, the J call TRBJ2-4, with 9 bases matching TRBD2. CDR1 is MGHRA, CDR2 YSYEKL, per germline. The CDR3 is 18 residues long. The trim removed 0 bases at V and 7 bases at J, leaving 13 bases unmatched.

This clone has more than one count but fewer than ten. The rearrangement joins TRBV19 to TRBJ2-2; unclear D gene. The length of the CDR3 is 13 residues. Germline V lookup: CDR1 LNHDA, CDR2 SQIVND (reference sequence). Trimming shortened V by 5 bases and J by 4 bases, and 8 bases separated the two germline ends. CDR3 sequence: CASSVSSTGELFF. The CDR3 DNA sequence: TGTGCCAGTAGTGTCAGTTCCACCGGGGAGCTGTTTTTT.

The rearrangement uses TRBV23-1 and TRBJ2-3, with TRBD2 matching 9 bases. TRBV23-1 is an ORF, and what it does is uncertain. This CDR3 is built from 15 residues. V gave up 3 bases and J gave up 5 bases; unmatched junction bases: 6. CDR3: CASSQLSGRGDTQYF. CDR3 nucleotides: TGCGCCAGCAGTCAGCTTAGCGGGAGAGGAGATACGCAGTATTTT.

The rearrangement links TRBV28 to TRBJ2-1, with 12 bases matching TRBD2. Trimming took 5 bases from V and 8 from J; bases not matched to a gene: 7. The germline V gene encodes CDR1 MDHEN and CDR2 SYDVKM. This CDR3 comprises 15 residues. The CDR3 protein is CASSPSSGRAYEQFF. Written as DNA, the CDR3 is TGTGCCAGCAGTCCATCTAGCGGGAGGGCCTATGAGCAGTTCTTC.

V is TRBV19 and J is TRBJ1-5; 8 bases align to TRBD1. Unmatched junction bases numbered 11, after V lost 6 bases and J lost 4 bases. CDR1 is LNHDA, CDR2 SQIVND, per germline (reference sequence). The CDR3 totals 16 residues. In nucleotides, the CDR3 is TGTGCCAGTAGCACAGGGGGTGGGTGGGGGAATCAGCCCCAGCATTTT. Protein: CASSTGGGWGNQPQHF.

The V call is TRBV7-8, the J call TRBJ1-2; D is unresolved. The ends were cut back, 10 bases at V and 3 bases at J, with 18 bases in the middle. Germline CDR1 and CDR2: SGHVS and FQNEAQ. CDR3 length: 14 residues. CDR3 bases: TGTGCCACCTCAACTGGCGGAAGTGACTATGGCTACACCTTC. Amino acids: CATSTGGSDYGYTF.

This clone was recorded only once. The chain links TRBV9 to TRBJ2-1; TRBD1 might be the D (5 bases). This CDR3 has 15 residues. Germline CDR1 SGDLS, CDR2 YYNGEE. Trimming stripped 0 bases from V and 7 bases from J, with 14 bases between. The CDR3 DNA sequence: TGTGCCAGCAGCGTAGATCGCCTAGGGGTGAATGAGCAGTTCTTC. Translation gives CASSVDRLGVNEQFF.

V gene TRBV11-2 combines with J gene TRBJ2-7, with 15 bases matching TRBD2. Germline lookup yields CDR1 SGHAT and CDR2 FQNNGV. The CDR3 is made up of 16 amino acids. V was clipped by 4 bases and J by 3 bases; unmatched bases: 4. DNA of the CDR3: TGTGCCAGCAGCTCGGGGACTAGCGGGAGGTACTACGAGCAGTACTTC. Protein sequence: CASSSGTSGRYYEQYF.

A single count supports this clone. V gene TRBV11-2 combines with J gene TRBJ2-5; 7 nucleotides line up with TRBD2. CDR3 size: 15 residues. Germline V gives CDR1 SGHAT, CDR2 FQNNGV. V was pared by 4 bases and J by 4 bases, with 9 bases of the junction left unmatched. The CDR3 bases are TGTGCCAGCAGCTCCTATTTAGCGGGTACAGAGACCCAGTACTTC. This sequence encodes CASSSYLAGTETQYF.

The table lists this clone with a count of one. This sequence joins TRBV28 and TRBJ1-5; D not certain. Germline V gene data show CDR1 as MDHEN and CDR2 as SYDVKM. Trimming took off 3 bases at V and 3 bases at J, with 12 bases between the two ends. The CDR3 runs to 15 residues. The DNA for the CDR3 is TGTGCCAGCAGTTTTCCCGTGGCCTTCAATCAGCCCCAGCATTTT. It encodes CASSFPVAFNQPQHF.

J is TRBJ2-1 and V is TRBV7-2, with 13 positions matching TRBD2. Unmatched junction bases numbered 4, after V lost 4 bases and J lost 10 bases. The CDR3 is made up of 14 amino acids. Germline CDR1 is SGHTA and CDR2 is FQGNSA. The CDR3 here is CASSSGLAGVEQFF. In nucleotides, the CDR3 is TGTGCCAGCAGCTCAGGACTAGCGGGAGTGGAGCAGTTCTTC.

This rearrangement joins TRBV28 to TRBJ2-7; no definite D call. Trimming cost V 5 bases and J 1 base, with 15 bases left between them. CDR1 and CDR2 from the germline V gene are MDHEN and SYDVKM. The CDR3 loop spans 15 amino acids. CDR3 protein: CASSLYGIGSYEQYF. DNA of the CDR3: TGTGCCAGCAGTCTCTACGGTATCGGGTCCTACGAGCAGTACTTC.

The CDR3 reads CASSLDGLEQETQYF. The CDR3 nucleotides read TGTGCCAGCAGCTTAGATGGACTAGAGCAAGAGACCCAGTACTTC. The rearrangement uses TRBV11-3 and TRBJ2-5; 7 nucleotides line up with TRBD2. The length of the CDR3 is 15 residues. V lost 0 bases and J lost 2; bases outside the gene matches: 3. CDR1 and CDR2 (germline): SGHNT, YENEEA.